This passage covers 32 T cell receptor beta chains from one sample sequenced in a study of T cell repertoires in cytomegalovirus infection. Antigen specificity for these receptors is unknown. TCRdb reprocessed the reads with MiXCR, giving one entry per CDR3 protein. The repertoire holds approximately 76,000 distinct CDR3 sequences, with approximately 42% as singletons. This sample comprised CD8+ T cells from cultured PBMCs, obtained from culture after CMV antigen stimulation. Receptors originate from a human donor in good health (CMV status not recorded). Some clones in this sample may be carry-over from other donors' samples.

Points on this clonotype: A single base separates this from a much larger clone, so it may be a read error. The chain employs TRBV6-2 or TRBV6-3 and TRBJ1-5; a possible D gene is TRBD1 (5 bases). CDR1 and CDR2 (germline): MNHEY, SVGEGT. V lost 4 bases and J 3 bases, leaving 16 bases between the germline ends. The CDR3 length is 16 residues. This chain's CDR3 is CASSLTNGDPNQPQHF. The CDR3 DNA reads TGTGCCAGCAGTTTGACGAACGGGGACCCCAATCAGCCCCAGCATTTT.

The chain is built from TRBV28 and TRBJ2-2; 9 nucleotides match TRBD1. After removal of 7 bases from V and 5 bases from J, the junction contained 8 bases not matched to a gene. CDR1 and CDR2 (germline): MDHEN, SYDVKM. The CDR3 loop spans 15 amino acids. In DNA, the CDR3 is TGTGCCAGCACCTTTCACAGGGGGCATACCGGGGAGCTGTTTTTT. Its translation: CASTFHRGHTGELFF.

This chain uses TRBV6-2 or TRBV6-3 with TRBJ2-1; 7 bases match TRBD2. Germline V gene data show CDR1 as MNHEY and CDR2 as SVGEGT. This CDR3 spans 19 amino acids. Trimming removed 5 bases from V and 3 bases from J; junction bases left unmatched: 19. CDR3 coding DNA: TGTGCCAGCAGTCGTATAGGCCGGTCATCGGGAGGTTACTACAATGAGCAGTTCTTC. This translates into CASSRIGRSSGGYYNEQFF.

This sequence joins TRBV7-2 and TRBJ2-7, with 7 nucleotides matching TRBD1. This CDR3 is built from 13 residues. The V segment lost 6 bases and the J segment 5 bases; nucleotides outside the gene matches: 7. Germline values: CDR1 SGHTA, CDR2 FQGNSA. Here the CDR3 DNA reads TGTGCCAGCAGTTTGACAGGGAGCCACGAGCAGTACTTC. Translated: CASSLTGSHEQYF.

The chain carries TRBV5-8 and TRBJ2-1; 7 nucleotides match TRBD1. CDR1 is SGHTS, CDR2 YDEGEE, per germline. Germline trimming cut 3 bases from V and 0 bases from J; bases unmatched to any gene: 3. The length of the CDR3 is 15 residues. The CDR3 bases are TGTGCCAGCAGCTCTGGACAGGACTCCTACAATGAGCAGTTCTTC. This codes for CASSSGQDSYNEQFF.

CDR3 in DNA: TGTGCCAGCAGCTTAATCTTATCGGGAATAGCCAAAAACATTCAGTACTTC. Translation gives CASSLILSGIAKNIQYF. This rearrangement joins TRBV7-9 to TRBJ2-4, with D possibly matching TRBD2 (5 bases). From germline, CDR1 is SEHNR and CDR2 FQNEAQ (reference sequence). There are 17 residues in the CDR3. V lost 2 bases, J lost 0 bases, and 14 bases lay in between.

This clonotype was counted ten times or more. This chain uses TRBV7-8 with TRBJ2-1, with D perhaps matching TRBD2 (7 bases). Trimming shortened V by 2 bases and J by 7 bases, and 18 bases separated the two germline ends. CDR1 SGHVS and CDR2 FQNEAQ come from the germline V gene. This CDR3 has 16 amino acids. The chain's CDR3 is CASSLWGGRAANEQFF. The DNA for the CDR3 is TGTGCCAGCAGCTTATGGGGGGGCAGGGCTGCGAATGAGCAGTTCTTC.

This chain connects TRBV6-1 to TRBJ2-3, with D hard to call. Looked up from germline, CDR1 is MNHNS and CDR2 is SASEGT. V dropped 0 bases and J dropped 0 bases, with 16 bases sitting between them. CDR3 length: 18 amino acids. The DNA for the CDR3 is TGTGCCAGCAGTGAAGCGAAGTGGGTATTCGACAGCACAGATACGCAGTATTTT. It yields the protein CASSEAKWVFDSTDTQYF.

The sample holds a few counts of this clonotype. The rearrangement joins TRBV6-2 or TRBV6-3 to TRBJ2-3; D unresolved. Deletions cut 8 bases from V and 0 bases from J, with 15 bases between. CDR3 size: 15 residues. Germline V gene lookup returns CDR1 MNHEY and CDR2 SVGEGT. CDR3 sequence: CASHTALSSTDTQYF. The CDR3 bases are TGTGCCAGCCATACAGCGTTATCTAGCACAGATACGCAGTATTTT.

This chain connects TRBV12-3 or TRBV12-4 to TRBJ2-5, with D possibly TRBD2 on 5 matching bases. The ends were cut back, 2 bases at V and 3 bases at J, with 19 bases in the middle. The CDR3 totals 17 residues. The CDR3 sequence is CASSLNSGISAEETQYF. DNA for the CDR3: TGTGCCAGCAGTTTAAACTCCGGGATCTCCGCGGAAGAGACCCAGTACTTC.

The rearrangement links TRBV7-9 to TRBJ1-2; 8 nucleotides line up with TRBD1. V was pared by 0 bases and J by 8 bases, with 11 bases of the junction left unmatched. Germline CDR1 is SEHNR and CDR2 is FQNEAQ (reference sequence). The CDR3 is 16 amino acids. In nucleotides, the CDR3 is TGTGCCAGCAGCTTAGCCCCAGGGGGCTCGTTGGGCGGCTACACCTTC. Its translation: CASSLAPGGSLGGYTF.

For the CDR3, the DNA is TGTGCCAGCACCCAGGGGGCCCTTGCAACTAATGAAAAACTGTTTTTT. It encodes CASTQGALATNEKLFF. This sequence joins TRBV2 and TRBJ1-4; 8 positions match TRBD1. After removal of 7 bases from V and 0 bases from J, the junction contained 7 bases not matched to a gene. This CDR3 comprises 16 residues. Germline V gene data show CDR1 as SNHLY and CDR2 as FYNNEI.

The V and J genes are TRBV27 and TRBJ1-4, with TRBD1 matching 8 bases. V was clipped by 6 bases and J by 5 bases; unmatched bases: 8. The length of the CDR3 is 15 residues. Germline V gene lookup returns CDR1 MNHEY and CDR2 SMNVEV (reference sequence). CDR3 protein: CASSTTRDRNEKLFF. The CDR3 region has the DNA TGTGCCAGCAGCACGACGCGGGACAGGAATGAAAAACTGTTTTTT.

The genes are TRBV3-1 and TRBJ2-5, with D uncertain. Per the germline V gene, CDR1 is LGHDT and CDR2 is YNNKEL (reference sequence). This CDR3 spans 13 amino acids. V lost 0 bases, J lost 5 bases, and 7 bases lay in between. The CDR3 here is CASSQDWMETQYF. The CDR3 DNA reads as TGTGCCAGCAGCCAAGATTGGATGGAGACCCAGTACTTC.

The chain carries TRBV2 and TRBJ2-5, with TRBD1 matching 8 bases. From germline, CDR1 is SNHLY and CDR2 FYNNEI. The CDR3 totals 13 residues. The J segment lost 5 bases and the V segment lost 6 bases, leaving 5 bases of the junction unmatched. CDR3 nucleotides: TGTGCCAGCAGGGAGACAGGGGTGGAGACCCAGTACTTC. Its protein is CASRETGVETQYF.

CDR3 bases: TGCGCCAGCAGCTTGGAGGTTCGGGTGAGCACAGATACGCAGTATTTT. It yields the protein CASSLEVRVSTDTQYF. The chain links TRBV5-1 to TRBJ2-3, with D hard to call. Germline CDR1 and CDR2: SGHRS and YFSETQ. V lost 0 bases and J 0 bases, leaving 11 bases between the germline ends. The CDR3 runs to 16 residues.

The J gene is TRBJ2-7, the V gene TRBV29-1; 10 bases match TRBD1. Trimming at V came to 6 bases and at J to 5 bases, leaving 7 bases not matched to a gene. In germline, CDR1 is SQVTM, CDR2 ANQGSEA. The CDR3 totals 13 residues. The CDR3, as DNA: TGCAGCGTCGCCGGGACAGGGGCTAACGAGCAGTACTTC. This gives the protein CSVAGTGANEQYF.

The genes are TRBV6-1 and TRBJ2-7; possibly TRBD1 for D (5 bases). CDR3 size: 15 residues. Looked up from germline, CDR1 is MNHNS and CDR2 is SASEGT. The V and J ends lost 2 bases and 4 bases respectively, with 15 bases between them. The CDR3 region has the DNA TGTGCCAGCAGTGAATGGCAGGGAATGGGTTACGAGCAGTACTTC. It yields the protein CASSEWQGMGYEQYF.

The rearrangement uses TRBV7-8 and TRBJ2-1; the D gene is possibly TRBD2 (7 bases). Trimming took off 1 base at V and 6 bases at J, with 13 bases between the two ends. Per germline, CDR1 SGHVS and CDR2 FQNEAQ. The CDR3 runs to 15 residues. The CDR3 sequence: CASSLVGGPGNEQFF. Here the CDR3 DNA reads TGTGCCAGCAGCTTAGTCGGGGGGCCTGGCAATGAGCAGTTCTTC.

This chain uses TRBV5-6 with TRBJ1-6; TRBD1 might be the D (6 bases). Germline V gene sequence: CDR1 SGHDT, CDR2 YYEEEE. The CDR3 length is 16 residues. Trimming removed 4 bases at V and 5 bases at J, with 16 bases between. The CDR3 coding sequence is TGTGCCAGCAGCCCGATCCGGGACACCCATAATTCACCCCTCCACTTT. As protein: CASSPIRDTHNSPLHF.

The table lists this clonotype with many counts. The chain joins TRBV12-3 or TRBV12-4 to TRBJ1-2, with D possibly matching TRBD1 (5 bases). This CDR3 region has 12 residues. Deletions cut 2 bases from V and 6 bases from J, with 7 bases between. The CDR3 nucleotides are TGTGCCAGCAGTTTATCGGGGGATGGCTACACCTTC. This encodes CASSLSGDGYTF.

V is TRBV12-3 or TRBV12-4 and J is TRBJ1-1; D gene unclear. The CDR3 is 16 amino acids. Between the trimmed V and J ends, which lost 5 bases and 0 bases, there was a span of 16 bases. CDR3 coding DNA: TGTGCCAGCAGTCCCCGCGGAAACATGCTGAACACTGAAGCTTTCTTT. Translated: CASSPRGNMLNTEAFF.

This CDR3 reads CASSLAMVSGVGYEQYF. The CDR3, as DNA: TGTGCCAGCAGCTTAGCCATGGTGTCAGGGGTAGGTTACGAGCAGTACTTC. The chain links TRBV7-8 to TRBJ2-7, with a possible D match to TRBD1 (6 bases). CDR1 SGHVS and CDR2 FQNEAQ come from the germline V gene. This CDR3 has 17 residues. Trimming stripped 0 bases from V and 4 bases from J, with 19 bases between.

V gene TRBV7-6 combines with J gene TRBJ1-5, with a tentative D call TRBD1 (6 bases). Trimming cost V 2 bases and J 3 bases, with 8 bases left between them. Germline loops: CDR1 SGHVS, CDR2 FNYEAQ. This CDR3 has 14 amino acids. CDR3 residues: CASSLNRANQPQHF. CDR3 coding DNA: TGTGCCAGCAGCTTAAACAGGGCCAATCAGCCCCAGCATTTT.

The V gene is TRBV14, the J gene TRBJ2-7; D is undetermined. The CDR3 is 13 residues long. Germline V gives CDR1 SGHDN, CDR2 FVKESK. Trimming shortened V by 5 bases and J by 4 bases, and 12 bases separated the two germline ends. CDR3 nucleotides: TGTGCCAGCAGCATAATACACCGATACGAGCAGTACTTC. It yields the protein CASSIIHRYEQYF.

This clonotype turned up a few times. The CDR3 DNA reads as TGCGCCAGCAGCCAAGATTGGGCCAGGGCGGAGGGCTACACCTTC. It encodes CASSQDWARAEGYTF. This rearrangement joins TRBV4-3 to TRBJ1-2; perhaps TRBD1 as D (5 bases). The CDR3 spans 15 residues. The V end lost 0 bases, the J end lost 8 bases, and 16 bases lay between the germline ends. Germline V gene data show CDR1 as LGHNA and CDR2 as YSLEER.

The chain joins TRBV12-3 or TRBV12-4 to TRBJ2-5; the D gene could be TRBD1 or TRBD2 (5 bases each). CDR3 length: 13 residues. V was cut by 6 bases and J by 0 bases, with 8 bases left in between. The CDR3 nucleotides read TGTGCCAGCAGCTTGGGACACCAAGAGACCCAGTACTTC. Residues: CASSLGHQETQYF.

This clonotype was found once. This chain uses TRBV12-3 or TRBV12-4 with TRBJ1-1, with D maybe TRBD1 (5 bases). The CDR3 has 14 amino acids. V lost 6 bases to trimming and J lost 5 bases, with 16 bases between them. The CDR3 region has the DNA TGTGCCAGCAGCGCTGGACTTGGGGGAACTGAAGCTTTCTTT. Amino acid sequence: CASSAGLGGTEAFF.

This clonotype was recorded a few times. This chain links TRBV7-2 with TRBJ2-5; 9 nucleotides line up with TRBD2. Germline CDR1 reads SGHTA; CDR2 reads FQGNSA. V gave up 5 bases and J gave up 5 bases; unmatched junction bases: 9. The CDR3 is made up of 15 amino acids. CDR3 in amino acids: CASSKHAGGRETQYF. The CDR3 DNA sequence: TGTGCCAGCAGCAAACACGCGGGGGGGCGGGAGACCCAGTACTTC.

Concerning this clonotype itself: Mismatch with germline at one junction end may stem from a read error. The chain uses TRBV2 and TRBJ2-1; D is unclear. This CDR3 has 16 amino acids. The germline gives CDR1 SNHLY, CDR2 FYNNEI. In DNA form, the CDR3 reads TGTGCCAGCAGTGAATCTGGGTCCGTATCCTACAATGAGCTGTTCTTC. It codes for CASSESGSVSYNELFF.

A few counts support this clonotype. The genes are TRBV7-2 and TRBJ2-1, with 8 bases lining up with TRBD1. The V segment lost 1 base and the J segment 6 bases; nucleotides outside the gene matches: 2. This CDR3 region has 14 residues. The germline gives CDR1 SGHTA, CDR2 FQGNSA. The CDR3 region is CASSLVRGRNEQFF. In DNA, the CDR3 is TGTGCCAGCAGCTTAGTCAGGGGGCGCAATGAGCAGTTCTTC.

This chain connects TRBV18 to TRBJ2-3; 12 bases fit TRBD2. The CDR3 has 18 amino acids. Per germline, CDR1 KGHSH and CDR2 LQKENI. The V gene end was trimmed by 3 bases and the J gene end by 5 bases; junction bases not matched to a gene: 12. The CDR3 nucleotides are TGTGCCAGCTCACCCCTCCCGACTAGCGGGGGTGTCATAGATACGCAGTATTTT. Amino acids: CASSPLPTSGGVIDTQYF.